What follows describes a single TCR beta chain. The antigen remains unidentified. TCRdb redid the calling of the reads with MiXCR, one entry per CDR3 protein. The sample contains approximately 170,000 distinct CDR3 sequences, approximately 15% of which appear only once. Germline V gives CDR1 LGHNA, CDR2 YNFKEQ. Trimming took 1 base from V and 0 from J; bases not matched to a gene: 11. The CDR3 length is 19 residues. The data originate from a study of T cell repertoires in cytomegalovirus infection. Whole-study context: Indications came from public TCR beta signatures; they pointed to CMV infection and to a matching HLA type. Study results and caveats: Identification of carriers of CMV plus the relevant HLA was achieved through cumulative public TCR beta family frequency. HLA-C-restricted CMV clonotypes gave the most frequent clonotype in two of eight donors.

This receptor was taken from a human donor in good health (CMV status not recorded). Some clones in this sample may be carry-over from other donors' samples. The source material was PBMCs. The chain combines TRBV4-2 with TRBJ2-2; 7 nucleotides agree with TRBD1. The CDR3 loop reads CASSQVILRDRSNTGELFF. CDR3 in DNA: TGTGCCAGCAGCCAAGTCATATTACGGGACAGATCGAACACCGGGGAGCTGTTTTTT.